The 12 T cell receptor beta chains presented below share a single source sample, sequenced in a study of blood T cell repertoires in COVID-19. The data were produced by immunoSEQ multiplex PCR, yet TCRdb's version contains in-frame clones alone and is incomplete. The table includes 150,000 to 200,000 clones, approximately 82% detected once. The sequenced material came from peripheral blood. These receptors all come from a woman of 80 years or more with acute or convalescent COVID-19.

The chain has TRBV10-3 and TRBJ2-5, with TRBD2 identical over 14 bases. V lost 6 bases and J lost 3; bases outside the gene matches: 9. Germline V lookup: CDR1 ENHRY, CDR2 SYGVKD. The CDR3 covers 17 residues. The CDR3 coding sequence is TGTGCCATCAGCGAGACTAGCGGGAGGGCCAAGGAAGAGACCCAGTACTTC. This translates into CAISETSGRAKEETQYF.

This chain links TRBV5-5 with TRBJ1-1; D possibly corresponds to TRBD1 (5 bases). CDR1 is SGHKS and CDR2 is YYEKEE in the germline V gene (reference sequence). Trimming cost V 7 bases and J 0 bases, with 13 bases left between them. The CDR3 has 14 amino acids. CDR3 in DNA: TGTGCCAGCGGAAGGGGAACACTGAACACTGAAGCTTTCTTT. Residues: CASGRGTLNTEAFF. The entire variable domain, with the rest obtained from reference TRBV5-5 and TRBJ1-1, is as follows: DAGVTQSPTHLIKTRGQQVTLRCSPISGHKSVSWYQQVLGQGPQFIFQYYEKEERGRGNFPDRFSARQFPNYSSELNVNALLLGDSALYLCASGRGTLNTEAFFGQGTRLTVV.

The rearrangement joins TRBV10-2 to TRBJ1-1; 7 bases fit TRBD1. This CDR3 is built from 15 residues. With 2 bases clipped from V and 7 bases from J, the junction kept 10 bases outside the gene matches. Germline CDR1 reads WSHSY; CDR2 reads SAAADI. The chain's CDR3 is CASSEIRTGASEAFF. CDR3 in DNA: TGCGCCAGCAGTGAGATTAGAACAGGGGCCAGTGAAGCTTTCTTT.

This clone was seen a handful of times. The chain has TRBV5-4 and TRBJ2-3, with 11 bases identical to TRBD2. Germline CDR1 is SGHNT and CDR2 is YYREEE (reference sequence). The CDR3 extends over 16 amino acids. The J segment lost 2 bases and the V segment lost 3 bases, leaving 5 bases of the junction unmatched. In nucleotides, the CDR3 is TGTGCCAGCAGCTCGGCTAGCGGGAGGTTCACAGATACGCAGTATTTT. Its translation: CASSSASGRFTDTQYF.

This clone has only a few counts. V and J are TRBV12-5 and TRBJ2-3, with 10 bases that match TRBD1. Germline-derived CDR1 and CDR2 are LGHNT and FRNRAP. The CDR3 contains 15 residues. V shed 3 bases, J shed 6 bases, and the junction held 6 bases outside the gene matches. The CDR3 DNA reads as TGTGCTAGTGGTTTCGGGGACAGGGGAGCGGATACGCAGTATTTT. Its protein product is CASGFGDRGADTQYF.

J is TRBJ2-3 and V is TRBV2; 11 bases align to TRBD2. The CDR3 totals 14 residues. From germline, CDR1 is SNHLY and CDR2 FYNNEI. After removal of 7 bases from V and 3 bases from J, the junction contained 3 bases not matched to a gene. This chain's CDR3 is CASKVAGGTDTQYF. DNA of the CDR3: TGTGCCAGCAAAGTAGCGGGAGGGACAGATACGCAGTATTTT.

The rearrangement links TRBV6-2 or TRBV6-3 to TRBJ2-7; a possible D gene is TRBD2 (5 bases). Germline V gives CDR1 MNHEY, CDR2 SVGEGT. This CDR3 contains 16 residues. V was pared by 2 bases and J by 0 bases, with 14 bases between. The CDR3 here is CASSYPDYQSSYEQYF. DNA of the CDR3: TGTGCCAGCAGTTACCCAGACTATCAGAGCTCCTACGAGCAGTACTTC.

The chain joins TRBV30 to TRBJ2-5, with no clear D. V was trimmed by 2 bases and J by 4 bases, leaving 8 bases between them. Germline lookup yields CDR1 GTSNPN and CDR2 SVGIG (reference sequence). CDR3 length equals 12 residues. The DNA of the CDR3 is TGTGCCTGGAGTATGCACAGAGAGACCCAGTACTTC. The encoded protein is CAWSMHRETQYF.

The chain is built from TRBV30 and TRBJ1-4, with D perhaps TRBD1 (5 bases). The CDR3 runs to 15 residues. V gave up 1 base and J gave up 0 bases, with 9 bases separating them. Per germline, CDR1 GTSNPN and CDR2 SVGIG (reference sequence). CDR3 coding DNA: TGTGCCTGGAGTGAAGGGGCGACAACTAATGAAAAACTGTTTTTT. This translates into CAWSEGATTNEKLFF.

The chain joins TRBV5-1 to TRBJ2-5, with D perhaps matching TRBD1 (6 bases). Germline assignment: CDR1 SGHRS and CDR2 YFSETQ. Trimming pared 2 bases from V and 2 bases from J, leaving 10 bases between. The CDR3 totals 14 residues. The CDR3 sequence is CASSLYGTQETQYF. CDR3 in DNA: TGCGCCAGCAGCTTATACGGGACACAAGAGACCCAGTACTTC.

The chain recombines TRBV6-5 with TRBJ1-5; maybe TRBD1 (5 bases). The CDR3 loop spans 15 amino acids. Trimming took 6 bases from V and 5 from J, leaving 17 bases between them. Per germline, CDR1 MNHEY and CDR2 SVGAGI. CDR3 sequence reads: CASRRFWGGDQPQHF. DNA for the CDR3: TGTGCCAGCAGACGCTTCTGGGGCGGGGATCAGCCCCAGCATTTT.

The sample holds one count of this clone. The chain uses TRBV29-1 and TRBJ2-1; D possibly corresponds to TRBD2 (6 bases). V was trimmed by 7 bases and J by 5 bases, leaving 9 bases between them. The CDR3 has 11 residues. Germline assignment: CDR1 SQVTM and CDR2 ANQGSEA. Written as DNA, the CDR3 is TGCAGCGGTGGACTAAACAATGAGCAGTTCTTC. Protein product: CSGGLNNEQFF.